This T cell receptor beta chain is drawn from a study of OX40 agonist ivuxolimab in advanced cancers. Germline V gene sequence: CDR1 MGHRA, CDR2 YSYEKL. This CDR3 spans 15 amino acids. The V end was cut by 4 bases, the J end by 4 bases, with 17 bases between. The assay was immunoSEQ multiplex PCR, and TCRdb's table has in-frame clones only and misses some. The sample has fewer than 50,000 clones; about 80% are singletons. The TCR sequence derives from an adult with an advanced solid tumor such as melanoma, head and neck, liver or kidney cancer. The chain joins TRBV4-1 to TRBJ2-7, with D possibly being TRBD2 (6 bases). The source material was CD4+ or CD8+ T cells sorted from blood, sampled in a trial of the OX40 agonist ivuxolimab. The CDR3 sequence: CASSRTGTRQYEQYF. CDR3 nucleotides: TGCGCCAGCAGCCGGACCGGGACTCGACAATACGAGCAGTACTTC.